Listed below are T cell receptor beta chains from one sample, sequenced in a study of technical replicates of blood from several donors. Repertoires were generated with immunoSEQ multiplex PCR, while TCRdb's copy carries only in-frame clones and drops some. The sample carries 50,000 to 70,000 clones, roughly 95% recorded once. Input material: PBMCs. These receptors all stem from a human donor in good health. Some clones in this sample may be carry-over from other donors' samples. CDR3s include the opening cysteine and the closing phenylalanine or tryptophan. The order of the fields is clone size, D gene, J gene, V gene, CDR3 protein, CDR3 DNA. D genes are given only for firm matches. Size tells how often a clone was seen (once, few, many) or the class of an expanded clone, and some rows leave it out.

- TRBD1 TRBJ1-4 TRBV5-4 CASSRQGSGNEKLFF TGTGCCAGCAGTCGACAGGGAAGCGGTAATGAAAAACTGTTTTTT
- TRBD1 TRBJ2-7 TRBV18 CASSPGTGGEQYF TGTGCCAGCTCACCAGGGACAGGGGGCGAGCAGTACTTC
- TRBD1 TRBJ2-7 TRBV29-1 CSGGQGNYEQYF TGCAGCGGGGGACAGGGTAACTACGAGCAGTACTTC
- - TRBJ1-6 TRBV4-1 CASSQGVNLYNSPLHF TGCGCCAGCAGCCAAGGAGTAAATCTCTATAATTCACCCCTCCACTTT
- TRBD1 TRBJ1-2 TRBV29-1 CSVDRGAGYTF TGCAGCGTAGACAGGGGTGCTGGCTACACCTTC
- - TRBJ2-2 TRBV7-3 CASSLTGYPSGELFF TGTGCCAGCAGCTTAACGGGCTACCCTTCCGGGGAGCTGTTTTTT
- - TRBJ2-7 TRBV25-1 CASSGTRGSYEQYF TGTGCCAGCAGCGGGACCAGGGGCTCCTACGAGCAGTACTTC
- - TRBJ2-3 TRBV30 CAWSARQTRDTQYF TGTGCCTGGAGTGCCAGGCAGACCAGAGATACGCAGTATTTT
- TRBD1 TRBJ1-2 TRBV7-6 CASSLGQGDGYGYTF TGTGCCAGCAGCTTAGGGCAGGGGGACGGCTATGGCTACACCTTC
- TRBD2 TRBJ2-7 TRBV2 CASSAVLAGDYEQYF TGTGCCAGCAGCGCGGTACTAGCGGGGGACTACGAGCAGTACTTC
- - TRBJ2-3 TRBV7-9 CASSLGGARETDTQYF TGTGCCAGCAGCTTAGGTGGGGCCAGGGAAACAGATACGCAGTATTTT
- TRBD1 TRBJ2-1 TRBV7-9 CASSWWDRGGNEQFF TGTGCCAGCAGCTGGTGGGACAGGGGTGGGAATGAGCAGTTCTTC
- - TRBJ2-7 TRBV6-1 CATDTPSYEQYF TGTGCCACCGACACTCCCTCCTACGAGCAGTACTTC
- - TRBJ2-7 TRBV5-6 CASSSFQGQAYEQYF TGTGCCAGCAGCTCCTTTCAGGGGCAAGCCTACGAGCAGTACTTC
- - TRBJ2-1 TRBV10-3 CATAGADEQFF TGTGCCACCGCGGGGGCAGATGAGCAGTTCTTC
- TRBD1 TRBJ1-1 TRBV7-2 CASSLGQGAGTEAFF TGTGCCAGCAGCTTAGGGCAGGGGGCTGGTACTGAAGCTTTCTTT
- - TRBJ2-7 TRBV10-3 CAISDGQGGSYEQYF TGTGCCATCAGTGACGGGCAGGGAGGCTCCTACGAGCAGTACTTC
once - TRBJ2-5 TRBV4-3 CASSQGTGGEETQYF TGCGCCAGCAGCCAAGGAACTGGGGGCGAGGAGACCCAGTACTTC
- - TRBJ1-1 TRBV5-1 CASSPQLQGTEAFF TGCGCCAGCAGCCCTCAATTACAGGGCACTGAAGCTTTCTTT
- TRBD1 TRBJ2-5 TRBV5-1 CASRRDRGRGETQYF TGCGCCAGCAGGCGGGACAGGGGGCGCGGAGAGACCCAGTACTTC
- - TRBJ2-5 TRBV5-1 CASSSTLGRSQETQYF TGCGCCAGCAGCTCCACCCTGGGGAGGTCCCAAGAGACCCAGTACTTC
- TRBD2 TRBJ2-2 TRBV7-3 CASSSAASGTGELFF TGTGCCAGCAGCTCCGCGGCTAGCGGGACCGGGGAGCTGTTTTTT
- TRBD2 TRBJ2-1 TRBV2 CASSAGLDNEQFF TGTGCCAGCAGTGCGGGACTAGACAATGAGCAGTTCTTC
once TRBD1 TRBJ1-1 TRBV2 CASRTGGTEAFF TGTGCCAGCAGGACAGGGGGAACTGAAGCTTTCTTT
- - TRBJ1-2 TRBV7-8 CASSPYRWGVNYGYTF TGTGCCAGCAGCCCCTACAGGTGGGGCGTCAACTATGGCTACACCTTC
- TRBD1 TRBJ2-5 TRBV9 CASNLGQWLETQYF TGTGCCAGCAACTTGGGACAGTGGCTGGAGACCCAGTACTTC
- TRBD1 TRBJ2-6 TRBV15 CATSRGPGTGLRYSGANVLTF TGTGCCACCAGCAGAGGTCCCGGGACAGGGTTACGCTACTCTGGGGCCAACGTCCTGACTTTC
- - TRBJ1-2 TRBV5-1 CASSPQGQGYTF TGCGCCAGCAGCCCCCAGGGTCAGGGCTACACCTTC
- - TRBJ1-1 TRBV30 CAWSNSVNTEAFF TGTGCCTGGAGTAATAGTGTGAACACTGAAGCTTTCTTT
once - TRBJ2-5 TRBV2 CASNVGSVETQYF TGTGCCAGCAATGTGGGTAGCGTAGAGACCCAGTACTTC
- TRBD2 TRBJ2-5 TRBV5-8 CASSLGSGGLKETQYF TGTGCCAGCAGCTTAGGTAGCGGGGGCCTGAAAGAGACCCAGTACTTC
- TRBD2 TRBJ2-3 TRBV6-6 CASSPGRRGGPDTQYF TGTGCCAGCAGCCCAGGACGGCGGGGGGGCCCAGATACGCAGTATTTT
- TRBD2 TRBJ2-1 TRBV11-3 CASSPGWTGLAGGRYNEQFF TGTGCCAGCAGCCCGGGGTGGACGGGACTAGCGGGAGGACGCTACAATGAGCAGTTCTTC
- TRBD1 TRBJ2-1 TRBV5-1 CASSSGQGVYNEQFF TGCGCCAGCAGCTCCGGACAGGGGGTGTACAATGAGCAGTTCTTC
- TRBD1 TRBJ2-3 TRBV7-2 CASRDRALVTDTQYF TGTGCCAGCAGGGACAGGGCCCTGGTCACAGATACGCAGTATTTT
- - TRBJ2-7 TRBV4-3 CASSLGDPPVAKQYF TGCGCCAGCAGCCTTGGAGACCCCCCGGTCGCCAAGCAGTACTTC
- - TRBJ2-2 TRBV5-1 CASSLSSGEAGELFF TGCGCCAGCAGCTTATCCTCGGGAGAAGCCGGGGAGCTGTTTTTT
- - TRBJ1-2 TRBV30 CAWSVDMNYGYTF TGTGCCTGGAGTGTAGACATGAACTATGGCTACACCTTC
- - TRBJ1-2 TRBV5-8 CASTRSPGYTF TGTGCCAGCACCCGTTCCCCTGGCTACACCTTC
- TRBD1 TRBJ1-4 TRBV6-1 CASSGQGATNEKLFF TGTGCCAGCAGCGGACAGGGCGCAACTAATGAAAAACTGTTTTTT
- TRBD2 TRBJ2-2 TRBV2 CASTSGRDGELFF TGTGCCAGTACTAGCGGGAGAGACGGGGAGCTGTTTTTT
- - TRBJ1-2 TRBV2 CASSEGQYVSYTF TGTGCCAGCAGTGAAGGGCAGTATGTTAGCTACACCTTC
- - TRBJ1-1 TRBV5-5 CASSYGARNTEAFF TGTGCCAGCAGCTATGGGGCGCGGAACACTGAAGCTTTCTTT
- - TRBJ2-2 TRBV9 CASSIWTGGELFF TGTGCCAGCAGCATCTGGACTGGCGGGGAGCTGTTTTTT
- TRBD1 TRBJ2-3 TRBV7-9 CASSLGRQGEDTQYF TGTGCCAGCAGTTTGGGGCGACAGGGGGAAGATACGCAGTATTTT
- - TRBJ1-4 TRBV30 CAWSAPDRTNEKLFF TGTGCCTGGAGTGCCCCGGACAGAACTAATGAAAAACTGTTTTTT
- TRBD1 TRBJ1-4 TRBV2 CASSRGQGSVNEKLFF TGTGCCAGCAGTAGGGGACAGGGTTCCGTGAATGAAAAACTGTTTTTT
- TRBD2 TRBJ2-5 TRBV7-2 CASSLVAGFIETQYF TGTGCCAGCAGCTTAGTAGCGGGATTTATAGAGACCCAGTACTTC
- - TRBJ1-5 TRBV19 CASSLRGAYSNQPQHF TGTGCCAGTAGTCTAAGGGGCGCTTATAGCAATCAGCCCCAGCATTTT
- - TRBJ1-2 TRBV5-1 CASSLGSTGYTF TGCGCCAGCAGCTTGGGTAGTACTGGCTACACCTTC
- TRBD2 TRBJ2-5 TRBV9 CASSTSGRATRGETQYF TGTGCCAGCAGCACAAGCGGGAGAGCTACCAGGGGAGAGACCCAGTACTTC
- - TRBJ2-7 TRBV4-1 CASSQAGSPSGEQYF TGCGCCAGCAGCCAAGCGGGATCGCCCTCTGGTGAGCAGTACTTC
- TRBD1 TRBJ1-2 TRBV6-5 CASRRGQGSYGYTF TGTGCCAGCAGGCGGGGACAGGGGTCCTATGGCTACACCTTC
- TRBD2 TRBJ2-5 TRBV6-5 CASRTSAGETQYF TGTGCCAGCAGGACTAGCGCGGGAGAGACCCAGTACTTC
once - TRBJ1-5 TRBV7-2 CASSPRGNQPQHF TGTGCCAGCAGCCCCCGGGGCAATCAGCCCCAGCATTTT
once - TRBJ1-2 TRBV29-1 CSVDRATNYGYTF TGCAGCGTTGACAGGGCCACTAACTATGGCTACACCTTC
once TRBD2 TRBJ2-3 TRBV5-1 CASSLARGLAGTDTQYF TGCGCCAGCAGCTTGGCCAGAGGACTAGCGGGCACAGATACGCAGTATTTT